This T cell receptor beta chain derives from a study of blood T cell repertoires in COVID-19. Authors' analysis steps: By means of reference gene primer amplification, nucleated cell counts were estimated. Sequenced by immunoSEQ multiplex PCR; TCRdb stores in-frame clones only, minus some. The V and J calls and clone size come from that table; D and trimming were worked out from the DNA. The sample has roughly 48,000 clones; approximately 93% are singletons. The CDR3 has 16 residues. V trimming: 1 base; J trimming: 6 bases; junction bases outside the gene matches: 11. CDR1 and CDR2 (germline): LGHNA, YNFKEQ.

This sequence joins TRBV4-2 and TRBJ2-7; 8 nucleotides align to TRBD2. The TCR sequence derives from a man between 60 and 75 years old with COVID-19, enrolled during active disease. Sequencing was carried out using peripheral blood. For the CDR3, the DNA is TGTGCCAGCAGCCAAGGAGAGGCGGGAGGTGCAGTCGAGCAGTACTTC. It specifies CASSQGEAGGAVEQYF.